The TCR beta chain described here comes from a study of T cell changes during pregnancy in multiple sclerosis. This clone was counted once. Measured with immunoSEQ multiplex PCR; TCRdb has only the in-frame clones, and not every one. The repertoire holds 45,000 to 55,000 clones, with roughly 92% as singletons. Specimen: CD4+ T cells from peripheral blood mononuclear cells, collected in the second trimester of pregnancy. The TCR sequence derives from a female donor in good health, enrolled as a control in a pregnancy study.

CDR3 bases: TGTGCCAGCCCCGACCCTAGCGGGAGGTTATTCTTC. Protein sequence: CASPDPSGRLFF. This chain links TRBV2 with TRBJ2-1; TRBD2 agrees at 11 bases. The CDR3 spans 12 residues. The germline V gene encodes CDR1 SNHLY and CDR2 FYNNEI. The junction had 10 bases not matched to a gene; V was cut back by 8 bases and J by 16 bases.